This passage covers 27 T cell receptor beta chains from one sample sequenced in a study of radiotherapy plus CTLA-4 blockade in lung cancer. The repertoire was sequenced with immunoSEQ multiplex PCR; TCRdb's copy has only in-frame clones and lacks some. There are approximately 80,000 clones in the sample; 70% to 85% occur only once, and approximately 10% lies in the top ten. Here the sequenced sample was peripheral blood, taken from a patient treated with radiotherapy plus ipilimumab. The receptors were sampled from a human donor with non-small cell lung cancer whose response to radiotherapy plus ipilimumab could not be evaluated.

V is TRBV25-1 and J is TRBJ2-7; 7 positions agree with TRBD1. Germline CDR1 MGHDK, CDR2 SYGVNS. Trimming removed 5 bases from V and 2 bases from J; junction bases left unmatched: 9. CDR3 size: 15 residues. This CDR3 reads CASSHTGVMAYEQYF. The CDR3 nucleotides are TGTGCCAGCAGTCATACAGGGGTGATGGCCTACGAGCAGTACTTC.

The CDR3 loop is CASRASPRLVPEQFF. The CDR3 DNA is TGTGCCAGCAGGGCCTCGCCCCGACTAGTCCCGGAGCAGTTCTTC. The chain combines TRBV25-1 with TRBJ2-1; D may be TRBD2 (6 bases). The germline V gene has CDR1 MGHDK and CDR2 SYGVNS. V was cut by 6 bases and J by 10 bases, with 22 bases left in between. The CDR3 spans 15 residues.

V usage is TRBV5-1 and J usage is TRBJ1-2, with 7 bases aligning to TRBD1. Germline V gene lookup returns CDR1 SGHRS and CDR2 YFSETQ. The CDR3 spans 16 residues. V shed 4 bases and J 0 bases; nucleotides not matched to a gene: 9. CDR3 sequence reads: CASSIDTGTANYGYTF. Written as DNA, the CDR3 is TGCGCCAGCAGCATAGATACAGGGACAGCTAACTATGGCTACACCTTC.

The V gene is TRBV5-4, the J gene TRBJ2-7, with D perhaps matching TRBD2 (6 bases). The germline CDR1 and CDR2 sequences are SGHNT and YYREEE (reference sequence). Trimming removed 7 bases from V and 0 bases from J, with 20 bases in between. The CDR3 totals 16 residues. CDR3 nucleotide sequence: TGTGCCAGCGAACCTGATTTCGGAGGGGACTCCTACGAGCAGTACTTC. Protein sequence: CASEPDFGGDSYEQYF.

The DNA for the CDR3 is TGTGCCAGCAGCTTTGGAGCGGGGGGGCCAGATACGCAGTATTTT. Its protein product is CASSFGAGGPDTQYF. V usage is TRBV7-3 and J usage is TRBJ2-3, with 10 bases lining up with TRBD2. The germline V gene encodes CDR1 SGHTA and CDR2 FQGTGA. The CDR3 sequence is 15 residues long. Unmatched junction bases numbered 4, after V lost 3 bases and J lost 4 bases.

This chain uses TRBV19 with TRBJ2-1; D might be TRBD2 (5 bases). Trimming removed 3 bases at V and 3 bases at J, with 12 bases between. The V gene's germline CDR1 is LNHDA and CDR2 SQIVND (reference sequence). The CDR3 is made up of 15 amino acids. The CDR3 region is CASSMRGYGYNEQFF. The CDR3 region has the DNA TGTGCCAGTAGTATGAGAGGGTATGGCTACAATGAGCAGTTCTTC. Based on the CDR3 plus reference TRBV19 and TRBJ2-1, the full variable domain is DGGITQSPKYLFRKEGQNVTLSCEQNLNHDAMYWYRQDPGQGLRLIYYSQIVNDFQKGDIAEGYSVSREKKESFPLTVTSAQKNPTAFYLCASSMRGYGYNEQFFGPGTRLTVL.

The gene calls are TRBV18 and TRBJ1-1; a weak D match, TRBD1 (5 bases). V gave up 3 bases and J gave up 8 bases, with 13 bases separating them. Germline V CDR1 and CDR2: KGHSH, LQKENI. This CDR3 is built from 13 residues. CDR3 nucleotide sequence: TGTGCCAGCTCACCCCCCAATAACAGGGAAGCTTTCTTT. It yields the protein CASSPPNNREAFF.

The chain has TRBV7-8 and TRBJ1-5; no definite D call. V gave up 4 bases and J gave up 7 bases, with 14 bases separating them. Germline V lookup: CDR1 SGHVS, CDR2 FQNEAQ. CDR3 length: 14 amino acids. This CDR3 is CASSSFGLGQPQHF. The DNA for the CDR3 is TGTGCCAGCAGCTCTTTCGGACTCGGACAGCCCCAGCATTTT.

The sample holds one count of this clone. The chain recombines TRBV28 with TRBJ2-7, with D perhaps TRBD2 (6 bases). Germline V CDR1 and CDR2: MDHEN, SYDVKM. This CDR3 has 13 residues. V shed 1 base and J shed 8 bases, with 12 bases lying between them. The CDR3 bases are TGTGCCAGCAGTTTATATGGGGAGGTGAAGCAGTACTTC. The encoded protein is CASSLYGEVKQYF. Looking up the rest from reference TRBV28 and TRBJ2-7 gives the full variable domain: DVKVTQSSRYLVKRTGEKVFLECVQDMDHENMFWYRQDPGLGLRLIYFSYDVKMKEKGDIPEGYSVSREKKERFSLILESASTNQTSMYLCASSLYGEVKQYFGPGTRLTVT.

The chain links TRBV19 to TRBJ2-1; D is possibly TRBD2 (6 bases). Trimming pared 5 bases from V and 7 bases from J, leaving 24 bases between. Germline V gene lookup returns CDR1 LNHDA and CDR2 SQIVND (reference sequence). The CDR3 runs to 17 residues. CDR3 sequence: CASSPIFSGDPKNEQFF. CDR3 bases: TGTGCCAGTAGTCCCATCTTTTCGGGAGACCCCAAAAATGAGCAGTTCTTC.

This clone was counted only a few times. The rearrangement uses TRBV11-2 and TRBJ2-7, with TRBD2 matching 14 bases. The V and J ends lost 5 bases and 7 bases, in that order; junction bases with no gene match: 7. CDR1 is SGHAT and CDR2 is FQNNGV in the germline V gene. This CDR3 is built from 15 residues. The CDR3 DNA follows: TGTGCCAGCAGCCCAAGACTAGCGGGAGGGCCGGAGCAGTACTTC. Translated, it gives CASSPRLAGGPEQYF.

This sequence joins TRBV5-1 and TRBJ2-7; TRBD1 matches at 8 bases. With V trimmed by 3 bases and J by 3 bases, 2 bases remained unmatched. The CDR3 is 13 amino acids. The germline CDR1 and CDR2 sequences are SGHRS and YFSETQ. CDR3 protein: CASSSGQVYEQYF. In DNA, the CDR3 is TGCGCCAGCAGCTCGGGACAGGTCTACGAGCAGTACTTC.

The V and J genes are TRBV5-1 and TRBJ1-2; D is perhaps TRBD1 (6 bases). Looked up from germline, CDR1 is SGHRS and CDR2 is YFSETQ. The CDR3 has 15 residues. Trimming took 3 bases from V and 8 from J, leaving 20 bases between them. The CDR3 spells CASSSRIRDTAGYTF. CDR3 in DNA: TGCGCCAGCAGCTCCCGGATCCGGGACACGGCCGGCTACACCTTC.

This clone has just one count. The V and J genes are TRBV7-8 and TRBJ1-5, with TRBD1 identical over 10 bases. The CDR3 consists of 15 residues. V shed 5 bases and J 2 bases; nucleotides not matched to a gene: 3. The germline V gene encodes CDR1 SGHVS and CDR2 FQNEAQ. CDR3 DNA sequence: TGTGCCAGCAGCAAAGACAGGGGGCGCAATCAGCCCCAGCATTTT. Its translation is CASSKDRGRNQPQHF.

This clone was detected only once. CDR3 coding DNA: TGTGCCAGCAGTCATGGACAGGGGCAGTTTACTGAAGCTTTCTTT. This sequence encodes CASSHGQGQFTEAFF. The V and J genes are TRBV2 and TRBJ1-1; 9 nucleotides agree with TRBD1. Losses at the gene ends were 5 bases for V and 5 bases for J; bases not matched to a gene: 9. CDR3 length: 15 residues. Germline CDR1 SNHLY, CDR2 FYNNEI.

This rearrangement joins TRBV27 to TRBJ1-5; TRBD1 agrees at 7 bases. The germline CDR1 and CDR2 sequences are MNHEY and SMNVEV (reference sequence). CDR3 length: 14 residues. The trim removed 6 bases at V and 6 bases at J, leaving 8 bases unmatched. In DNA form, the CDR3 reads TGTGCCAGCAGGAGACAGGGTGAAGTTCAGCCCCAGCATTTT. Protein product: CASRRQGEVQPQHF.

The V and J genes are TRBV6-1 and TRBJ2-7, with D uncertain. Germline assignment: CDR1 MNHNS and CDR2 SASEGT. The germline V and J ends were trimmed by 7 bases and 7 bases, with 14 bases remaining between them. This CDR3 is built from 12 residues. The CDR3 sequence: CASTITHGEQYF. The CDR3 DNA reads TGTGCCAGCACAATAACGCACGGGGAGCAGTACTTC.

Note on this clone: The same CDR3 can be traced to other DNA sequences in this sample. The genes are TRBV5-4 and TRBJ2-5; D gene unclear. The CDR3 runs to 14 residues. With 1 base removed from V and 3 bases from J, the gap between germline ends came to 10 bases. Looked up from germline, CDR1 is SGHNT and CDR2 is YYREEE (reference sequence). The CDR3 region is CASSLPTGKETQYF. DNA for the CDR3: TGTGCCAGCAGCTTGCCGACTGGAAAAGAGACCCAGTACTTC.

The V call is TRBV6-6, the J call TRBJ2-1; 9 positions agree with TRBD2. This CDR3 contains 16 residues. V dropped 2 bases and J dropped 0; count of bases not matched to a gene: 2. Germline CDR1 reads MNHNY; CDR2 reads SVGAGI (reference sequence). Here the CDR3 DNA reads TGTGCCAGCAGTTACCTAGCGGGACGCTCCTACAATGAGCAGTTCTTC. It encodes CASSYLAGRSYNEQFF.

This chain joins TRBV9 and TRBJ1-2; D gene ambiguous. CDR1 and CDR2 (germline): SGDLS, YYNGEE. The CDR3 is 13 amino acids. V lost 4 bases and J 6 bases, leaving 13 bases between the germline ends. The CDR3, as DNA: TGTGCCAGCAGCCCACGACTGGCAGATGGCTACACCTTC. Residues: CASSPRLADGYTF. The complete variable domain, with remaining parts taken from reference TRBV9 and TRBJ1-2, reads DSGVTQTPKHLITATGQRVTLRCSPRSGDLSVYWYQQSLDQGLQFLIQYYNGEERAKGNILERFSAQQFPDLHSELNLSSLELGDSALYFCASSPRLADGYTFGSGTRLTVV.

The chain joins TRBV7-2 to TRBJ1-6; D is undetermined. V was trimmed by 0 bases and J by 5 bases, leaving 5 bases between them. Germline lookup yields CDR1 SGHTA and CDR2 FQGNSA. The CDR3 covers 14 residues. The CDR3 coding sequence is TGTGCCAGCAGCTTAGCAACAGATAATTCACCCCTCCACTTT. Translation gives CASSLATDNSPLHF.

This chain links TRBV5-1 with TRBJ2-5, with 11 bases aligning to TRBD2. In germline, CDR1 is SGHRS, CDR2 YFSETQ. V shed 3 bases, J shed 0 bases, and the junction held 7 bases outside the gene matches. The CDR3 is 17 residues long. The CDR3 spells CASSSGTSGLYQETQYF. In DNA form, the CDR3 reads TGCGCCAGCAGCTCCGGGACTAGCGGCTTATACCAAGAGACCCAGTACTTC.

This chain joins TRBV28 and TRBJ2-2; tentatively, D is TRBD2 (6 bases). Germline V gene lookup returns CDR1 MDHEN and CDR2 SYDVKM. Trimming shortened V by 0 bases and J by 1 base, and 9 bases separated the two germline ends. This CDR3 spans 16 amino acids. The CDR3 spells CASSLWSGENTGELFF. CDR3 DNA sequence: TGTGCCAGCAGTTTATGGTCGGGGGAGAACACCGGGGAGCTGTTTTTT.

The V call is TRBV7-8, the J call TRBJ2-2; D remains ambiguous. CDR1 and CDR2 from the germline V gene are SGHVS and FQNEAQ. There are 15 residues in the CDR3. Trimming took off 0 bases at V and 4 bases at J, with 9 bases between the two ends. DNA of the CDR3: TGTGCCAGCAGCTTAGCGCTTACGGGCACCGGGGAGCTGTTTTTT. Encoded protein: CASSLALTGTGELFF.

This clone was counted between two and nine times. V and J are TRBV6-6 and TRBJ2-7, with D possibly being TRBD1 (5 bases). Germline values: CDR1 MNHNY, CDR2 SVGAGI (reference sequence). Trimming shortened V by 10 bases and J by 3 bases, and 16 bases separated the two germline ends. This CDR3 is 13 amino acids long. The CDR3 bases are TGTGCCATCTCGGACAAGCTAGGCTACGAGCAGTACTTC. Its protein is CAISDKLGYEQYF.

The CDR3 coding sequence is TGTGCCAGCAGTGAGGGGAGGGCCGTGTCTCTGAACACTGAAGCTTTCTTT. This translates into CASSEGRAVSLNTEAFF. The rearrangement uses TRBV2 and TRBJ1-1; no clear D gene. This CDR3 comprises 17 residues. Trimming shortened V by 3 bases and J by 0 bases, and 17 bases separated the two germline ends. Germline-derived CDR1 and CDR2 are SNHLY and FYNNEI.

This clone was seen a handful of times. This rearrangement joins TRBV7-2 to TRBJ1-1; the D gene is possibly TRBD1 (6 bases). The CDR3 has 15 amino acids. Trimming stripped 1 base from V and 7 bases from J, with 16 bases between. CDR1 and CDR2 (germline): SGHTA, FQGNSA. This chain's CDR3 is CASSLVSGQQNEAFF. CDR3 sequence (DNA): TGTGCCAGCAGCTTAGTCTCGGGACAACAAAATGAAGCTTTCTTT. The full variable domain, rest sourced from reference TRBV7-2 and TRBJ1-1, is GAGVSQSPSNKVTEKGKDVELRCDPISGHTALYWYRQSLGQGLEFLIYFQGNSAPDKSGLPSDRFSAERTGGSVSTLTIQRTQQEDSAVYLCASSLVSGQQNEAFFGQGTRLTVV.